This T cell receptor (beta chain) was observed in a study of T-cell reconstitution after alpha-beta-depleted transplantation in children. This clonotype was detected ten times or more. Its antigen is currently unknown. Study observations and caveats: T-cell counts and diversity were attributed mostly to newly produced T cells one year after transplant. The high TCRbeta diversity at day 60 in some patients came from surviving recipient T cells and thymic progenitors. Reports say that about two months after transplant, the alpha-beta T cells came out of several hundred graft clones that had expanded.

This CDR3 region has 10 residues. The germline CDR1 and CDR2 sequences are DFQATT and SNEGSKA (reference sequence). The V end lost 5 bases, the J end lost 4 bases, and 6 bases lay between the germline ends. Unique molecular identifiers were used in preparing the TCRbeta library. Via MiXCR, TCRdb re-called the PCR reads, giving one row per CDR3 protein. The sample consists of fewer than 250,000 distinct CDR3 sequences, approximately 8.9% of them appearing once. The receptor comes from a male patient younger than 18 who had a stem cell transplant for acute lymphoblastic leukemia, so the T cells may come from the graft donor. This chain joins TRBV20-1 and TRBJ2-7; no clear D. The sample consisted of PBMCs, mostly from graft donor cells, taken 180 days after TCRalphabeta/CD19-depleted stem cell transplant. The CDR3 reads CSAEEYEQYF. In DNA, the CDR3 is TGCAGTGCTGAAGAATACGAGCAGTACTTC.